The rows below give T cell receptor beta chains drawn from one sample of a study of T cell changes during pregnancy in multiple sclerosis. Only in-frame clones appear in the TCRdb table, and some are missing; sequencing was by immunoSEQ multiplex PCR. The sample has 52,000 or so clones; about 93% are singletons. Sequenced material: CD4+ T cells from peripheral blood mononuclear cells, taken in the second trimester of pregnancy. Source of these receptors: a female donor with multiple sclerosis, enrolled in a pregnancy study. The CDR3 runs from the conserved cysteine through the conserved F or W. D genes are given only for firm matches. Clone size appears in some rows only: once, few, many, or a class for an expanded clone.

D gene | J gene | V gene | clone size | CDR3 length | CDR3 protein | CDR3 DNA
TRBD1 | TRBJ2-1 | TRBV6-4 | NA | 14 | CASSDPTGGNEQFF | TGTGCCAGCAGTGACCCAACAGGGGGCAATGAGCAGTTCTTC
TRBD1 | TRBJ2-7 | TRBV5-1 | NA | 13 | CASTGQGLSEQYF | TGCGCCAGCACGGGACAGGGATTGAGCGAGCAGTACTTC
NA | TRBJ1-1 | TRBV19 | NA | 13 | CASSIHGDLEAFF | TGTGCCAGTAGTATTCACGGGGACTTGGAAGCTTTCTTT
NA | TRBJ1-6 | TRBV5-4 | NA | 14 | CASSIQGNNSPLHF | TGTGCCAGCAGCATACAGGGCAATAATTCACCCCTCCACTTT
TRBD1 | TRBJ2-3 | TRBV28 | NA | 13 | CASRSQGADTQYF | TGTGCCAGCAGATCTCAGGGGGCCGATACGCAGTATTTT
NA | TRBJ1-1 | TRBV28 | NA | 16 | CASSLDTSKWSTEAFF | TGTGCCAGCAGCCTGGATACATCTAAATGGAGCACTGAAGCTTTCTTT
NA | TRBJ1-2 | TRBV30 | NA | 14 | CAWSVVAPKYGYTF | TGTGCCTGGAGTGTTGTCGCGCCAAAATATGGCTACACCTTC
NA | TRBJ2-5 | TRBV7-9 | NA | 15 | CASSLGSGAQETQYF | TGTGCCAGCAGCTTAGGGAGTGGGGCCCAAGAGACCCAGTACTTC
NA | TRBJ2-1 | TRBV9 | NA | 14 | CASSVEQPYNEQFF | TGTGCCAGCAGCGTAGAACAGCCATACAATGAGCAGTTCTTC
NA | TRBJ1-3 | TRBV7-9 | NA | 11 | CASSLPDTIYF | TGTGCCAGCAGCTTACCTGACACCATATATTTT
NA | TRBJ1-4 | TRBV14 | NA | 16 | CASSQERSGQYEKLFF | TGTGCCAGCAGCCAAGAACGGTCCGGACAATATGAAAAACTGTTTTTT
NA | TRBJ2-3 | TRBV6-1 | NA | 15 | CASTLIQGRSDTQYF | TGTGCCAGCACCCTCATCCAGGGTCGCTCAGATACGCAGTATTTT
TRBD1 | TRBJ1-5 | TRBV7-2 | NA | 14 | CASRDRGVYQPQHF | TGTGCCAGCAGAGACAGGGGGGTGTACCAGCCCCAGCATTTT
NA | TRBJ1-2 | TRBV14 | NA | 17 | CASSQEAEFLPNYGYTF | TGTGCCAGCAGCCAAGAAGCCGAGTTCCTTCCTAACTATGGCTACACCTTC
NA | TRBJ1-2 | TRBV5-4 | NA | 13 | CASSLTENYGYTF | TGTGCCAGCAGCTTAACAGAGAACTATGGCTACACCTTC
NA | TRBJ2-7 | TRBV20-1 | NA | 11 | CSARHLIEQYF | TGCAGTGCGCGCCACCTCATCGAGCAGTACTTC
TRBD1 | TRBJ1-4 | TRBV19 | NA | 15 | CASSSTDRWNEKLFF | TGTGCCAGTAGTTCCACGGACAGGTGGAATGAAAAACTGTTTTTT
NA | TRBJ1-5 | TRBV6-5 | NA | 13 | CASSYFRDQPQHF | TGTGCCAGCAGTTACTTCCGCGATCAGCCCCAGCATTTT
NA | TRBJ2-3 | TRBV7-3 | NA | 13 | CASSRVITDTQYF | TGTGCCAGCAGCCGAGTAATCACAGATACGCAGTATTTT
TRBD1 | TRBJ2-5 | TRBV7-6 | NA | 14 | CASSLGQTQETQYF | TGTGCCAGCAGCTTGGGACAGACTCAAGAGACCCAGTACTTC
TRBD1 | TRBJ1-3 | TRBV7-2 | NA | 15 | CASSLGTGGGNTIYF | TGTGCCAGCAGCTTAGGGACAGGGGGAGGAAACACCATATATTTT
NA | TRBJ2-2 | TRBV2 | NA | 14 | CATRGTYLAGELFF | TGTGCAACTCGGGGGACGTATCTGGCCGGGGAGCTGTTTTTT
TRBD2 | TRBJ2-3 | TRBV6-1 | NA | 14 | CASRIAGGTDTQYF | TGTGCCAGCAGGATAGCGGGGGGTACAGATACGCAGTATTTT
TRBD1 | TRBJ2-4 | TRBV7-2 | once | 17 | CAIPRTGGIRGGNIQYF | TGTGCCATACCGAGGACAGGGGGCATTCGTGGAGGAAACATTCAGTACTTC
NA | TRBJ2-7 | TRBV19 | NA | 12 | CASSQFPYEQYF | TGTGCCAGTAGCCAATTTCCCTACGAGCAGTACTTC
TRBD2 | TRBJ2-1 | TRBV5-1 | NA | 14 | CASSLVAGGYEQFF | TGCGCCAGCAGCTTGGTAGCGGGGGGTTATGAGCAGTTCTTC
NA | TRBJ2-2 | TRBV4-2 | NA | 14 | CASSLASGSGELFF | TGTGCCAGCAGCCTCGCCTCGGGGTCCGGGGAGCTGTTTTTT
NA | TRBJ2-2 | TRBV9 | NA | 14 | CASSGTANTGELFF | TGTGCCAGCAGCGGGACAGCGAACACCGGGGAGCTGTTTTTT
NA | TRBJ1-5 | TRBV15 | NA | 16 | CATSRSGLLSNQPQHF | TGTGCCACCAGCAGAAGTGGCCTCTTAAGCAATCAGCCCCAGCATTTT
TRBD1 | TRBJ1-5 | TRBV29-1 | once | 14 | CSVASQGADQPQHF | TGCAGCGTTGCCTCTCAGGGGGCGGATCAGCCCCAGCATTTT
NA | TRBJ2-7 | TRBV29-1 | NA | 14 | CSVVVAGLGYEQYF | TGCAGCGTTGTTGTAGCAGGGTTGGGCTACGAGCAGTACTTC
NA | TRBJ2-1 | TRBV18 | NA | 15 | CASSPPTRAYNEQFF | TGTGCCAGCTCACCACCGACTAGGGCCTACAATGAGCAGTTCTTC
NA | TRBJ2-2 | TRBV15 | NA | 16 | CATSRDLQVNTGELFF | TGTGCCACCAGCAGAGACTTACAGGTTAACACCGGGGAGCTGTTTTTT
TRBD2 | TRBJ2-7 | TRBV11-2 | NA | 16 | CASSLPPSGFSYEQYF | TGTGCCAGCAGCTTACCCCCTAGCGGGTTCTCCTACGAGCAGTACTTC
NA | TRBJ1-4 | TRBV6-6 | NA | 13 | CASSYSSVEKLFF | TGTGCCAGCAGTTACTCGTCGGTTGAAAAACTGTTTTTT
TRBD1 | TRBJ2-4 | TRBV15 | NA | 16 | CATSTRQGAIGNIQYF | TGTGCCACCAGCACTCGACAGGGGGCAATTGGAAACATTCAGTACTTC
NA | TRBJ2-5 | TRBV7-9 | NA | 18 | CASSLMLFLAGSQETQYF | TGTGCCAGCAGCTTAATGCTTTTCCTGGCGGGTAGCCAAGAGACCCAGTACTTC
NA | TRBJ2-7 | TRBV5-4 | once | 14 | CASSLTVSSYEQYF | TGTGCCAGCAGCTTGACAGTGAGCTCCTACGAGCAGTACTTC
TRBD1 | TRBJ1-5 | TRBV7-6 | NA | 17 | CASSLVPGGRTDQPQHF | TGTGCCAGCAGCTTAGTGCCAGGGGGGAGGACGGATCAGCCCCAGCATTTT
NA | TRBJ2-7 | TRBV21-1 | NA | 20 | CASSYNKGRQGGDSSYEQYF | TGTGCCAGCAGCTATAACAAGGGGCGGCAGGGTGGGGACAGCTCCTACGAGCAGTACTTC
TRBD1 | TRBJ2-2 | TRBV7-6 | NA | 20 | CASSLRSGTGGATPRGELFF | TGTGCCAGCAGCTTGCGATCCGGGACAGGGGGTGCCACACCCCGCGGGGAGCTGTTTTTT
NA | TRBJ1-2 | TRBV6-5 | NA | 14 | CASTPRVGNYGYTF | TGTGCCAGTACACCGCGGGTAGGGAACTATGGCTACACCTTC
NA | TRBJ1-5 | TRBV9 | NA | 15 | CASSVGQSSNQPQHF | TGTGCCAGCAGCGTAGGACAGAGTAGCAATCAGCCCCAGCATTTT
NA | TRBJ1-6 | TRBV6-4 | NA | 18 | CASSDSSPLGRGESPLHF | TGTGCCAGCAGTGACTCGAGCCCCCTCGGGCGGGGGGAATCACCCCTCCACTTT
NA | TRBJ1-2 | TRBV7-8 | NA | 12 | CASSRSGGYYTF | TGTGCCAGCAGTAGGAGCGGGGGTTACTACACCTTC
TRBD2 | TRBJ2-1 | TRBV9 | NA | 15 | CASRTASGGGSEQFF | TGTGCCAGCAGAACCGCGTCCGGGGGAGGGAGTGAGCAGTTCTTC
NA | TRBJ2-1 | TRBV29-1 | NA | 14 | CSVVKGSGYNEQFF | TGCAGCGTTGTAAAGGGCAGCGGTTACAATGAGCAGTTCTTC
NA | TRBJ2-6 | TRBV9 | NA | 16 | CASSVSPGVGANVLTF | TGTGCCAGCAGCGTCTCGCCGGGGGTCGGGGCCAACGTCCTGACTTTC